This is a list of T cell receptor beta chains from one sample in a study of T cell changes during pregnancy in multiple sclerosis. Produced via immunoSEQ multiplex PCR; TCRdb's table is partial and in-frame only. The sample yields approximately 83,000 clones, about 94% seen once. Material: peripheral blood, obtained in the third trimester of pregnancy. The receptor source for this set is a female donor with multiple sclerosis, enrolled in a pregnancy study. CDR3s include the opening cysteine and the closing phenylalanine or tryptophan. The order of the fields is V gene, D gene, J gene, clone size, CDR3 DNA, CDR3 protein. D genes are given only for firm matches. A clone size is listed for some rows: how often the clone was seen (once, few, many), or a class if it is expanded.

TRBV4-3	TRBD2	TRBJ2-2	.	TGCGCCAGCAGCCTTAACCCTAGCGGGACAGCGAACACCGGGGAGCTGTTTTTT	CASSLNPSGTANTGELFF
TRBV15	.	TRBJ1-1	.	TGTGCCGCCAGCAGAGCGGACACTGAAGCTTTCTTT	CAASRADTEAFF
TRBV16	TRBD2	TRBJ2-7	.	TGTGCCAGCAGTCCCGGGAGGTCAGGAGGGTCCTACGAGCAGTACTTC	CASSPGRSGGSYEQYF
TRBV28	.	TRBJ2-7	.	TGTGCCAGCAGTTTAGCGGGCTACGAGCAGTACTTC	CASSLAGYEQYF
TRBV5-6	.	TRBJ1-5	.	TGTGCCAGCAGCTTGGACAGGGCTCAGCCCCAGCATTTT	CASSLDRAQPQHF
TRBV28	.	TRBJ1-1	.	TGTGCCAGCAGTCTCCCTCCGGCAGGAGCTTTCTTT	CASSLPPAGAFF
TRBV15	TRBD1	TRBJ2-3	once	TGTGCCACCAGCAGGGGACAGGGGCCCACAGATACGCAGTATTTT	CATSRGQGPTDTQYF
TRBV5-6	TRBD1	TRBJ2-7	.	TGTGCCAGCAGCCCCGGGACAGACCCCTACGAGCAGTACTTC	CASSPGTDPYEQYF
TRBV7-2	.	TRBJ1-1	.	TGTGCCAGCAGCTTAGGTGGGACATTCACTGAAGCTTTCTTT	CASSLGGTFTEAFF
TRBV25-1	TRBD1	TRBJ2-1	once	TGTGCCAGCCTGGGACAGGCGTCGAATGAGCAGTTCTTC	CASLGQASNEQFF
TRBV2	TRBD2	TRBJ2-3	.	TGTGCCAGCAGTACAAAATTGGGCGGGGGGGCAAGCACAGATACGCAGTATTTT	CASSTKLGGGASTDTQYF
TRBV28	TRBD1	TRBJ1-5	.	TGTGCCAGCACCATCCCGACAGGGGTTAATCAGCCCCAGCATTTT	CASTIPTGVNQPQHF
TRBV7-3	TRBD1	TRBJ1-5	.	TGTGCCAGCAGCCGGGACAGAAATCAGCCCCAGCATTTT	CASSRDRNQPQHF
TRBV25-1	.	TRBJ1-2	.	TGTGCCAGCAGTCGGGGGGAGGCTGGCTACACCTTC	CASSRGEAGYTF
TRBV28	TRBD1	TRBJ1-3	.	TGTGCCAGCGTTTTAGGGACAGGTTTCTCTGGAAACACCATATATTTT	CASVLGTGFSGNTIYF
TRBV7-9	TRBD1	TRBJ2-3	.	TGTGCCAGCAACTGGGGACAGGGGGCAGGAGATACGCAGTATTTT	CASNWGQGAGDTQYF
TRBV7-9	TRBD1	TRBJ1-5	.	TGTGCCAGCAGCTTAGGGGGACAGGGGTTGGGTCAGCCCCAGCATTTT	CASSLGGQGLGQPQHF
TRBV5-6	.	TRBJ2-7	.	TGTGCCAGCAGCGAAGGGGTATCCGAGCAGTACTTC	CASSEGVSEQYF
TRBV5-4	TRBD2	TRBJ2-5	.	TGTGCCAGCAGCCTGTTAGCGGGAGCTGGGGAGACCCAGTACTTC	CASSLLAGAGETQYF
TRBV9	TRBD2	TRBJ2-1	.	TGTGCCAGCAGCCCGACTAGCAGAGGCAATGAGCAGTTCTTC	CASSPTSRGNEQFF
TRBV27	.	TRBJ2-5	.	TGTGCCAGCAGTTCCCTAATTAGTTCCCAAGAGACCCAGTACTTC	CASSSLISSQETQYF
TRBV5-1	.	TRBJ2-1	.	TGCGCCAGCAGCTTGACGGGGAGCTCCTACAATGAGCAGTTCTTC	CASSLTGSSYNEQFF
TRBV13	TRBD2	TRBJ2-7	.	TGTGCCAGCAGCTTAGGGTCCCGGGAGGGCCGCTACGAGCAGTACTTC	CASSLGSREGRYEQYF
TRBV7-8	TRBD1	TRBJ1-3	.	TGTGCCAGCAGCCCAACCGCCTCAACAGGGGGCGGTGGAAACACCATATATTTT	CASSPTASTGGGGNTIYF
TRBV7-9	.	TRBJ2-1	.	TGTGCCAGCAGCATCGGGAGTTCCTACAATGAGCAGTTCTTC	CASSIGSSYNEQFF
TRBV7-8	.	TRBJ1-2	.	TGTGCCAGCAGCTTAGTTCAGGCAAGCTATGGCTACACCTTC	CASSLVQASYGYTF
TRBV27	TRBD1	TRBJ2-3	.	TGTGCCAGCAGTTTCTTCCGGGACAGGGGCACAGATACGCAGTATTTT	CASSFFRDRGTDTQYF
TRBV4-1	TRBD2	TRBJ2-3	.	TGCGCCAGCAGCCAAGACCCTAGCGGGAGCACAGATACGCAGTATTTT	CASSQDPSGSTDTQYF
TRBV19	.	TRBJ2-2	.	TGTGCCAGTAGAAAGAGGGCGGCGAACACCGGGGAGCTGTTTTTT	CASRKRAANTGELFF
TRBV7-9	TRBD2	TRBJ2-5	.	TGTGCCAGCAGCTACGGACTCGGGGAGGGGGAGACCCAGTACTTC	CASSYGLGEGETQYF
TRBV6-6	.	TRBJ2-1	once	TGTGCCAGCAGAGGACTGAGGAGCTCCTACAATGAGCAGTTCTTC	CASRGLRSSYNEQFF
TRBV29-1	TRBD2	TRBJ2-3	.	TGCAGCGTTGACGGGACTAGCGGGAGTATCGCAGATACGCAGTATTTT	CSVDGTSGSIADTQYF
TRBV5-1	TRBD2	TRBJ2-3	.	TGCGCCAGCAGCTTTTATGGCGGAGCGGGAGCAGATACGCAGTATTTT	CASSFYGGAGADTQYF
TRBV7-2	.	TRBJ2-1	.	TGTGCCAGCAGCTTAGCGTACGGGACTTACAATGAGCAGTTCTTC	CASSLAYGTYNEQFF
TRBV6-5	.	TRBJ1-1	.	TGTGCCAGCAGGACAGTAGCAGGAATGGCTGAAGCTTTCTTT	CASRTVAGMAEAFF
TRBV19	TRBD1	TRBJ2-2	.	TGTGCCAGTAGCAGAGGAGGACAGGGGGCATCGAACACCGGGGAGCTGTTTTTT	CASSRGGQGASNTGELFF
TRBV4-2	.	TRBJ1-2	.	TGTGCCAGCAGCCAGCTCGGACAGCCGGGAGGCTACACCTTC	CASSQLGQPGGYTF
TRBV4-3	TRBD1	TRBJ2-3	.	TGCGCCAGCAGCCAGAGTTCGACAGGGACGGGGACAGATACGCAGTATTTT	CASSQSSTGTGTDTQYF
TRBV18	.	TRBJ2-5	.	TGTGCCAGCTCACCAGTTTTCGGGGTGGGCCAAGAGACCCAGTACTTC	CASSPVFGVGQETQYF
TRBV19	TRBD1	TRBJ2-7	.	TGTGCCAGTAGTTCCCGACAGGGCTACGAGCAGTACTTC	CASSSRQGYEQYF
TRBV7-9	.	TRBJ2-7	.	TGTGCCAGCAGCTTACCGGGAAGCTCCTACGAGCAGTACTTC	CASSLPGSSYEQYF
TRBV27	.	TRBJ1-2	.	TGTGCCAGCAGTTTCAGGCAGGACTATGGCTACACCTTC	CASSFRQDYGYTF
TRBV27	.	TRBJ1-5	.	TGTGCCAGCAGTTTATCGCAGGGTAGGCAGCCCCAGCATTTT	CASSLSQGRQPQHF
TRBV5-4	TRBD1	TRBJ2-3	.	TGTGCCAGCAGCTACCAGGGGGCGGGCCGCACAGATACGCAGTATTTT	CASSYQGAGRTDTQYF
TRBV2	.	TRBJ2-3	.	TGTGCCAGCAGTGAAGAAGGTGGAGAGGTTGATACGCAGTATTTT	CASSEEGGEVDTQYF
TRBV11-2	TRBD1	TRBJ1-1	.	TGTGCCAGCAGCTTACAGAGGGGGCGAATCACTGAAGCTTTCTTT	CASSLQRGRITEAFF
TRBV7-6	TRBD1	TRBJ2-7	.	TGTGCCAGCAGCTGGCAAACCGGGACAGGTTACGAGCAGTACTTC	CASSWQTGTGYEQYF
TRBV6-5	TRBD2	TRBJ2-7	.	TGTGCCAGCAGTTCCCGGGCTAGCGGGAGACCCTACGAGCAGTACTTC	CASSSRASGRPYEQYF
TRBV4-2	.	TRBJ2-1	.	TGTGCCAGCAGCCAAGAGTCCTTATCCTACAATGAGCAGTTCTTC	CASSQESLSYNEQFF
TRBV7-9	TRBD1	TRBJ1-2	once	TGTGCCAGCAGCTTCGGGACAGGGCCGGCGGAAGGCTACACCTTC	CASSFGTGPAEGYTF
TRBV27	.	TRBJ2-7	.	TGTGCCAGCAGTTTAACCGGGTTCGGGGTCTACGAGCAGTACTTC	CASSLTGFGVYEQYF
TRBV7-9	TRBD2	TRBJ2-1	.	TGTGCCAGCGGCCCCACTAGCGACTACAATGAGCAGTTCTTC	CASGPTSDYNEQFF
TRBV13	TRBD1	TRBJ1-1	.	TGTGCCAGCAGCTTAGAGGGGGCAGCGAACACTGAAGCTTTCTTT	CASSLEGAANTEAFF
TRBV28	.	TRBJ2-1	once	TGTGCCAGCCAACCTAACGGACAGAGGTACAATGAGCAGTTCTTC	CASQPNGQRYNEQFF
TRBV7-3	TRBD2	TRBJ2-1	.	TGTGCCAGCAGCCCCCCCGGGAGGGCAAATGAGCAGTTCTTC	CASSPPGRANEQFF
TRBV6-6	.	TRBJ2-1	.	TGTGCCAGCAGAGATCGTACAAGCAATGAGCAGTTCTTC	CASRDRTSNEQFF
TRBV5-4	.	TRBJ2-7	.	TGTGCCAGCAGCTTGGACGGCTACGAGCAGTACTTC	CASSLDGYEQYF
TRBV7-8	TRBD2	TRBJ2-1	.	TGTGCCAGCAGCAAAGCGGGAGTTGGTTACAATGAGCAGTTCTTC	CASSKAGVGYNEQFF